The rows below give T cell receptor beta chains drawn from one sample of a study of human T cells and chemical hapten exposure. One entry per CDR3 protein results from TCRdb running MiXCR on the RACE reads. The sample holds roughly 380,000 distinct CDR3 sequences, 6% to 7% seen once. This material consisted of whole blood, taken in connection with sensitization to the hapten diphenylcyclopropenone (DPC). These receptors originate from a woman between 18 and 29 years old with alopecia areata. Some clones in this sample may be carry-over from other donors' samples. Both conserved end residues are part of each CDR3. The D gene is left open where the match is weak. Some rows have no size entry. The others give once, few or many, or a class for an expanded clone.

d_call j_call clone_size v_call cdr3_nt cdr3_aa
. TRBJ2-4 few TRBV7-9 TGTGCCAGCAGCTCGAGGGACGGAAAAAACATTCAGTACTTC CASSSRDGKNIQYF
. TRBJ1-5 once TRBV10-2 TGCGCCAGCAGACAGGGAAGCCTTAATCAGCCCCAGCATTTT CASRQGSLNQPQHF
. TRBJ1-2 many TRBV28 TGTGCCAGCAGTTTCACAGGATATGGCTACACCTTC CASSFTGYGYTF
TRBD1 TRBJ2-3 . TRBV7-9 TGTGCCAGCAGCTTCGGACAGGGGGGCACAGATACGCAGTATTTT CASSFGQGGTDTQYF
. TRBJ1-2 many TRBV7-9 TGTGCCAGCAGCCCATCAGCTAACTATGGCTACACCTTC CASSPSANYGYTF
TRBD2 TRBJ2-6 many TRBV28 TGTGCCAGCAGTCTTATGATCGGGACTAGGGATAGCTCTGGGGCCAACGTCCTGACTTTC CASSLMIGTRDSSGANVLTF
. TRBJ2-1 many TRBV28 TGTGCCAGCAGTCTCGTGGGGGCTGGTGAGCAGTTCTTC CASSLVGAGEQFF
TRBD1 TRBJ1-1 . TRBV15 TGTGCCACCAGCAGAGAAGGACCGGGACAGGGGGCTGATGAAGCTTTCTTT CATSREGPGQGADEAFF
TRBD2 TRBJ2-3 . TRBV5-4 TGTGCCAGCAGGATAGCGGGGGGGCCGAAAGATACGCAGTATTTT CASRIAGGPKDTQYF
. TRBJ1-2 . TRBV5-6 TGTGCCAGCAGCTTAGGGGATAGCTATGGCTACACCTTC CASSLGDSYGYTF
TRBD1 TRBJ2-2 . TRBV5-5 TGTGCCAGCAGCTTTACCGGGACAGGGGACGCCGGGGAGCTGTTTTTT CASSFTGTGDAGELFF
TRBD2 TRBJ2-5 many TRBV4-2 TGTGCCAGCAGCCAAGCGGATGGCGGGGGGGCCAGAGAGACCCAGTACTTC CASSQADGGGARETQYF
TRBD2 TRBJ2-7 few TRBV20-1 TGCAGTGCCAGCCCGACCGGGACTACCCACGAGCAGTACTTC CSASPTGTTHEQYF
. TRBJ2-4 few TRBV6-6 TGTGCCAGCAGCCGAAGGGAGCTCGAAAACATTCAGTACTTC CASSRRELENIQYF
TRBD1 TRBJ1-5 . TRBV5-1 TGCGCCAGCAGCTTGGGAGTCGGGACAGGGACGGGCAATCAGCCCCAGCATTTT CASSLGVGTGTGNQPQHF
. TRBJ1-2 many TRBV5-4 TGTGCCAGCAGCTTGGCTGGAGGGTCCGTGGACTATGGCTACACCTTC CASSLAGGSVDYGYTF
TRBD1 TRBJ1-6 . TRBV20-1 TGCAGTGCTTACAGGGGAACGAATTCACCCCTCCACTTT CSAYRGTNSPLHF
. TRBJ2-7 . TRBV10-3 TGTGCCATCAGTTCCCTCTACGAGCAGTACTTC CAISSLYEQYF
. TRBJ2-3 few TRBV6-2/TRBV6-3 TGTGCCAGCGGACCCAACGGAGGGGCAGATACGCAGTATTTT CASGPNGGADTQYF
TRBD2 TRBJ2-7 few TRBV20-1 TGCAGTGCTGATAGCGGGGGGGCCCACTACGAGCAGTACTTC CSADSGGAHYEQYF
. TRBJ2-7 few TRBV12-3/TRBV12-4 TGTGCCAGCAGTTTACGGCGCCGGGAGCAGTACTTC CASSLRRREQYF
TRBD1 TRBJ1-2 many TRBV20-1 TGCAGTGCTGGGTCCGGGACAGGGGGGGCTGGCTACACCTTC CSAGSGTGGAGYTF
. TRBJ2-1 many TRBV10-3 TGTGCCATCAGGCCGTCGTTAATCAATGAGCAGTTCTTC CAIRPSLINEQFF
TRBD2 TRBJ2-3 . TRBV9 TGTGCCAGCAGCGAGCAAGCCGGGACTAGCGGGGGGGCCCCAGATACGCAGTATTTT CASSEQAGTSGGAPDTQYF
TRBD1 TRBJ1-6 many TRBV4-1 TGCGCCAGCAGCTCTGAGACAGGGGGCAACTCACCCCTCCACTTT CASSSETGGNSPLHF
. TRBJ1-5 many TRBV12-3/TRBV12-4 TGTGCCAGCAGTTTGACGTACAATCAGCCCCAGCATTTT CASSLTYNQPQHF
. TRBJ1-5 . TRBV4-1 TGCGCCAGCAGCCAAGCAGACAGTCCCGAGCCCCAGCATTTT CASSQADSPEPQHF
. TRBJ2-3 many TRBV24-1 TGTGCCACCAGTGATTCGGACCCGACCTTCACAGATACGCAGTATTTT CATSDSDPTFTDTQYF
. TRBJ2-1 few TRBV28 TGTGCCAGCAGTTTAGCAGGCATTGAGCAGTTCTTC CASSLAGIEQFF
TRBD2 TRBJ2-5 many TRBV7-2 TGTGCCAGCAGAAGCGAGCGGGGGGCCGACGCGAAGACCCAGTACTTC CASRSERGADAKTQYF
. TRBJ1-3 many TRBV15 TGTGCCACCAGCAGAGATGGGGGAAACACCATATATTTT CATSRDGGNTIYF
. TRBJ2-4 . TRBV4-3 TGCGCCAGCAGCCAAGATTGGGCCGTGGGGGGTATTCAGTACTTC CASSQDWAVGGIQYF
TRBD1 TRBJ2-2 few TRBV24-1 TGTGCCACCAGTGAAGCGGGACAGGGTAGGGGCACCGGGGAGCTGTTTTTT CATSEAGQGRGTGELFF
. TRBJ2-2 many TRBV20-1 TGCAGTGCCCTCCCCGGACTGCAGACCGGGGAGCTGTTTTTT CSALPGLQTGELFF
. TRBJ2-3 . TRBV20-1 TGCAGTGCTCCAGCCTTATTGGGCACAGATACGCAGTATTTT CSAPALLGTDTQYF
. TRBJ2-3 . TRBV9 TGTGCCAGCAGCGACTTAGTGAGCACAGATACGCAGTATTTT CASSDLVSTDTQYF
TRBD1 TRBJ2-7 many TRBV4-3 TGCGCCAGCAGCCCTGACAGGGGCGACTACGAGCAGTACTTC CASSPDRGDYEQYF
TRBD2 TRBJ2-1 . TRBV10-3 TGTGCCACTTCTTCCCTAGCGGGGGCCGACAATGAGCAGTTCTTC CATSSLAGADNEQFF
TRBD2 TRBJ2-5 . TRBV6-5 TGTGCCAGCAGGAGCGGGGGGGCCGGTGAGACCCAGTACTTC CASRSGGAGETQYF
. TRBJ1-1 . TRBV3-1 TGTGCCAGCAGCCAAGTGGCTAAGGGCTCCGCTGAAGCTTTCTTT CASSQVAKGSAEAFF
. TRBJ1-5 many TRBV12-3/TRBV12-4 TGTGCCAGCAGTTTCGACGTCAGCGGGAGCAATCAGCCCCAGCATTTT CASSFDVSGSNQPQHF
TRBD2 TRBJ2-3 many TRBV11-1 TGTGCCAGCAGCCCGAGCGGGGTCGAGGCAGATACGCAGTATTTT CASSPSGVEADTQYF